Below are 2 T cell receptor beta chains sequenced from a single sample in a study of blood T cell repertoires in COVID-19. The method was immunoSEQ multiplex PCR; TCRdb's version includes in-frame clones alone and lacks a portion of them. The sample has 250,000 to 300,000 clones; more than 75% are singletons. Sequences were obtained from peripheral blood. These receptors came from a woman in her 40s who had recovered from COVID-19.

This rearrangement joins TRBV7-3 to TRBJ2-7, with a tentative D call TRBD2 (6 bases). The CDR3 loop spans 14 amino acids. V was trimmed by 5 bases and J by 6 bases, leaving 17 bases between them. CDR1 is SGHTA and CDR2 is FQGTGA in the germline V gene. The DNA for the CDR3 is TGTGCCAGCAGCCCCCAAGGCGGGGTGGGCGAGCAGTACTTC. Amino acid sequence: CASSPQGGVGEQYF. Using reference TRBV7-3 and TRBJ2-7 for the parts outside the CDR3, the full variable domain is GAGVSQTPSNKVTEKGKYVELRCDPISGHTALYWYRQSLGQGPEFLIYFQGTGAADDSGLPNDRFFAVRPEGSVSTLKIQRTERGDSAVYLCASSPQGGVGEQYFGPGTRLTVT.

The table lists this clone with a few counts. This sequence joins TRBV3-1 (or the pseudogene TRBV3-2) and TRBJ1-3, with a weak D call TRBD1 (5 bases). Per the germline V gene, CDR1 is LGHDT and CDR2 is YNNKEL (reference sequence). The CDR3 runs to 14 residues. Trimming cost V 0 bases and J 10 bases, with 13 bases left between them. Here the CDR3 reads CASSQDVGLGTIYF. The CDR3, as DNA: TGTGCCAGCAGCCAAGACGTGGGACTGGGTACCATATATTTT.